Listed below are T cell receptor beta chains from one sample, sequenced in a study of shared clonotypes between healthy human individuals. Sequencing used immunoSEQ multiplex PCR; TCRdb keeps in-frame clones, though not all of them. The data contain around 2.1 million clones, around 95% of them singletons. The sequencing sample was made of naive CD4+ T cells sorted from blood. The receptors stem from a man aged 18 to 29 in good health. The CDR3 runs from the conserved cysteine through the conserved F or W. A D gene is named only where the DNA matches it firmly. The listing skips clone size in some rows; elsewhere it reads once, few, many or a size class.

J gene	V gene	D gene	clone size	CDR3 DNA	CDR3 protein
TRBJ2-7	TRBV6-5	.	.	TGTGCCAGCAGCAGAGAGGCCTACGAGCAGTACTTC	CASSREAYEQYF
TRBJ1-5	TRBV27	.	.	TGTGCCAGCAGTAATAGCAATCAGCCCCAGCATTTT	CASSNSNQPQHF
TRBJ1-1	TRBV11-1	.	.	TGTGCCAGCAGTTCCCGACTCGGACCTACTGAAGCTTTCTTT	CASSSRLGPTEAFF
TRBJ1-1	TRBV25-1	.	.	TGTGCCAGCAGTGATACAGGGATGCTGGACACTGAAGCTTTCTTT	CASSDTGMLDTEAFF
TRBJ2-5	TRBV6-1	.	.	TGTGCCACAAAACTCGGAGGGAGGGAGACCCAGTACTTC	CATKLGGRETQYF
TRBJ1-3	TRBV5-4	.	.	TGTGCCAGCAGCTTGGAGATGGGGGGACTGGGAAACACCATATATTTT	CASSLEMGGLGNTIYF
TRBJ2-3	TRBV5-8	TRBD2	.	TGTGCCAGCAGCGCGACCGGACTAGAGGGCTTAGATACGCAGTATTTT	CASSATGLEGLDTQYF
TRBJ2-2	TRBV7-2	.	once	TGTGCCAGCAGCTCTCGTGGCTCCCGGTCCGGGGAGCTGTTTTTT	CASSSRGSRSGELFF
TRBJ2-5	TRBV5-1	.	.	TGCGCCAGCTCCGGGACATTTGAGACCCAGTACTTC	CASSGTFETQYF
TRBJ2-5	TRBV10-2	TRBD1	.	TGCGCCAGCAGTCTGACAGGGGTATCCCAAGAGACCCAGTACTTC	CASSLTGVSQETQYF
TRBJ2-2	TRBV9	TRBD1	.	TGTGCCAGCAGCAGGCAGGGGGCTTCTTACACCGGGGAGCTGTTTTTT	CASSRQGASYTGELFF
TRBJ1-2	TRBV18	.	.	TGTGCCAGCTCCCAACCGACCGATAACTATGGCTACACCTTC	CASSQPTDNYGYTF
TRBJ2-7	TRBV30	.	.	TGTGCCTGGAGTCGGGATGCCTACGAGCAGTACTTC	CAWSRDAYEQYF
TRBJ1-6	TRBV10-3	.	.	TGTGCCATCAGTGAGGGCAGCTCCTATAATTCACCCCTCCACTTT	CAISEGSSYNSPLHF
TRBJ2-1	TRBV11-3	TRBD2	.	TGTGCCAGCAGCCCTAATCTAGCGGGAGGCTACAATGAGCAGTTCTTC	CASSPNLAGGYNEQFF
TRBJ2-2	TRBV6-6	.	.	TGTGCCAGCAGTTCGAGTAACACCGGGGAGCTGTTTTTT	CASSSSNTGELFF
TRBJ1-1	TRBV6-5	.	.	TGTGCCAGCAGTTACTCGAGCGCCGGGCCCACTGAAGCTTTCTTT	CASSYSSAGPTEAFF
TRBJ1-5	TRBV30	.	few	TGTGCCTGGAGTGCTGGGCCCGATCAGCCCCAGCATTTT	CAWSAGPDQPQHF
TRBJ2-2	TRBV9	.	.	TGTGCCAGCAGCGCCCGGGGCATTCTGAACACCGGGGAGCTGTTTTTT	CASSARGILNTGELFF
TRBJ1-2	TRBV28	TRBD1	once	TGTGCCAGCAGTTTGGAGACAGGGCCTGGCTACACCTTC	CASSLETGPGYTF
TRBJ1-2	TRBV4-1	.	.	TGCGCCAGCAGCCAAAGGATCACAGAGTATGGCTACACCTTC	CASSQRITEYGYTF
TRBJ2-1	TRBV20-1	.	.	TGCAGTGCTAGAGCTGCTCGGGTGATCTTC	CSARAARVIF
TRBJ1-1	TRBV12-2	.	.	TGTGCAAGTCGCCCAGTGCGGCACGCGGGCACTGAAGCTTTCTTT	CASRPVRHAGTEAFF
TRBJ2-7	TRBV11-3	TRBD1	.	TGTGCCAGCAGCTCAGGGGGCTACGAGCAGTACTTC	CASSSGGYEQYF
TRBJ2-7	TRBV5-1	.	.	TGCGCCAGCAGCCTTGACGCCGGAAGTAGGTCCGAGCAGTACTTC	CASSLDAGSRSEQYF
TRBJ1-1	TRBV19	TRBD1	.	TGTGCCAGTAGGGACAGGGGTATGAACACTGAAGCTTTCTTT	CASRDRGMNTEAFF
TRBJ1-4	TRBV9	.	.	TGTGCCAGCAGCTCCGACACGGGGGGGAATGAAAAACTGTTTTTT	CASSSDTGGNEKLFF
TRBJ2-7	TRBV5-1	TRBD2	.	TGCGCCAGCAGCTTGGTGAGCGGGGGGGCCGACGAGCAGTACTTC	CASSLVSGGADEQYF
TRBJ2-2	TRBV9	TRBD1	.	TGTGCCAGCAGCAAACGGACAGGGAGATTCGCGAACACCGGGGAGCTGTTTTTT	CASSKRTGRFANTGELFF
TRBJ1-2	TRBV28	TRBD1	.	TGTGCCAGCAGGGGACAGGGGGCATACTATGGCTACACCTTC	CASRGQGAYYGYTF
TRBJ1-1	TRBV7-3	.	.	TGTGCCAGCAGCGGAGGGGTCCCCGGGACTGAAGCTTTCTTT	CASSGGVPGTEAFF
TRBJ2-7	TRBV4-3	.	.	TGCGCCAGCAGCCAAGATCGAGGACTCTCCTACGAGCAGTACTTC	CASSQDRGLSYEQYF
TRBJ2-5	TRBV11-2	.	.	TGTGCCAGCAGCTTATATGGAGGCGGGACCGGGGGCCAGTACTTC	CASSLYGGGTGGQYF
TRBJ1-3	TRBV11-2	TRBD1	.	TGTGCCAGCAGCTTAGGGGGACAGGGAACGGGAAACACCATATATTTT	CASSLGGQGTGNTIYF
TRBJ1-5	TRBV7-7	.	.	TGTGCTAGCAGCTTAAGGGGGGGCAGGGACAGCAATCAGCCCCAGCATTTT	CASSLRGGRDSNQPQHF
TRBJ1-1	TRBV19	.	.	TGTGCCAGTAGTATCTCCGGGTCTATATTGGGAAACACTGAAGCTTTCTTT	CASSISGSILGNTEAFF
TRBJ1-2	TRBV9	.	.	TGTGCCAGCCAGGGGCCGTTAGACTATGGCTACACCTTC	CASQGPLDYGYTF
TRBJ2-3	TRBV7-9	TRBD2	.	TGTGCCAGCAGCGCTAGCGGGAGCACAGATACGCAGTATTTT	CASSASGSTDTQYF
TRBJ2-2	TRBV18	TRBD1	once	TGTGCCAGCTCACGGTCCCCCCACCCGGGACAGGCTCCCCCGAACACCGGGGAGCTGTTTTTT	CASSRSPHPGQAPPNTGELFF
TRBJ2-5	TRBV7-9	TRBD1	.	TGTGCCAGCAGCTGGGGGACAGGGAACCAAGAGACCCAGTACTTC	CASSWGTGNQETQYF
TRBJ1-2	TRBV6-1	.	.	TGTGCCAGCGAATTCTATGGCTACACCTTC	CASEFYGYTF
TRBJ1-5	TRBV6-5	.	.	TGTGCCAGCAGCCTAGGGGTGAATCAGCCCCAGCATTTT	CASSLGVNQPQHF
TRBJ2-2	TRBV6-6	TRBD2	.	TGTGCCAGCAGTACCGAGGGGACTAAACGCGGGGAGCTGTTTTTT	CASSTEGTKRGELFF
TRBJ2-2	TRBV6-4	TRBD1	.	TGTGCCAGCAGTTGGACAGGGGGAGCAGGGGAGCTGTTTTTT	CASSWTGGAGELFF
TRBJ1-4	TRBV6-1	.	.	TGTGCCAGCAGTGAACGGCCGGATAATGAAAAACTGTTTTTT	CASSERPDNEKLFF
TRBJ1-1	TRBV30	.	.	TGTGCCCTCGAGAGCGGGACCATGAACACTGAAGCTTTCTTT	CALESGTMNTEAFF
TRBJ2-1	TRBV28	TRBD1	.	TGTGCCAGCAGCTCCTCCGGGACAGGGGTGAATGAGCAGTTCTTC	CASSSSGTGVNEQFF
TRBJ1-1	TRBV5-4	.	.	TGTGCCAGCAGCTTTAGGGGCGGGAACACTGAAGCTTTCTTT	CASSFRGGNTEAFF
TRBJ2-3	TRBV7-2	TRBD2	.	TGTGCCAGCAGCCCTCTCAGCGGGAGGCCATTAGGAGGAGATACGCAGTATTTT	CASSPLSGRPLGGDTQYF
TRBJ1-1	TRBV2	.	few	TGTGCCAGCACCAGGACAGTACAAGCTTTCTTT	CASTRTVQAFF
TRBJ2-5	TRBV6-5	.	.	TGTGCCAGCAGTTACCGGGGGAAACAAGAGACCCAGTACTTC	CASSYRGKQETQYF
TRBJ1-1	TRBV6-6	.	.	TGTGCCAGCAGTTACCCGGATCGCACTGAAGCTTTCTTT	CASSYPDRTEAFF
TRBJ2-7	TRBV5-3	.	.	TGTGCCAGAAGCTTTGCCCATCGCGGCTACGAGCAGTACTTC	CARSFAHRGYEQYF
TRBJ1-2	TRBV15	.	.	TGTGCCACCAGCAGAGATGTGTCGGGGAAAGGCTACACCTTC	CATSRDVSGKGYTF